Following are 26 T cell receptor beta chains from one sample sequenced in a study of human T cells and chemical hapten exposure. TCRdb analysed the RACE reads with MiXCR anew, one entry per CDR3 protein. This sample carries under 90,000 distinct CDR3 sequences, roughly 8.7% of them seen once, and the ten largest clones take about 1.4%. Stated time point: healthy volunteer bleed at 6 weeks. The template was total RNA from unfractionated whole blood. The material sequenced was whole blood. Receptors originate from a male donor in good health. Some clones in this sample may be carry-over from other donors' samples.

The V gene is TRBV10-3, the J gene TRBJ2-3; D unresolved. V lost 0 bases to trimming and J lost 4 bases, with 8 bases between them. Per germline, CDR1 ENHRY and CDR2 SYGVKD. The CDR3 sequence is 14 residues long. CDR3 sequence reads: CAISESEGSDTQYF. The DNA for the CDR3 is TGTGCCATCAGTGAGTCAGAAGGGTCAGATACGCAGTATTTT.

V usage is TRBV28 and J usage is TRBJ1-5, with D unclear. The CDR3 sequence is 14 residues long. CDR1 is MDHEN, CDR2 SYDVKM, per germline. V dropped 1 base and J dropped 7 bases, with 11 bases sitting between them. The CDR3 DNA is TGTGCCAGCAGTTTATCGCCGGCACCGCAGCCCCAGCATTTT. Amino acids: CASSLSPAPQPQHF. Supplemented by reference TRBV28 and TRBJ1-5, the full variable domain reads DVKVTQSSRYLVKRTGEKVFLECVQDMDHENMFWYRQDPGLGLRLIYFSYDVKMKEKGDIPEGYSVSREKKERFSLILESASTNQTSMYLCASSLSPAPQPQHFGDGTRLSIL.

This clonotype was counted between two and nine times. This chain uses TRBV12-3 or TRBV12-4 with TRBJ1-1; D remains unclear. This CDR3 spans 13 amino acids. V was cut by 2 bases and J by 7 bases, with 11 bases left in between. Written as DNA, the CDR3 is TGTGCCAGCAGTTTAAAAGGCTCAAGTGAAGCTTTCTTT. As protein: CASSLKGSSEAFF.

The V and J genes are TRBV29-1 and TRBJ1-2; D is unclear. Trimming shortened V by 1 base and J by 4 bases, and 16 bases separated the two germline ends. Germline CDR1 SQVTM, CDR2 ANQGSEA. The CDR3 extends over 15 amino acids. Written as DNA, the CDR3 is TGCAGCGTTGAAGTCATCTCCGACATTCGCTATGGCTACACCTTC. Amino acid sequence: CSVEVISDIRYGYTF.

CDR3 nucleotides: TGTGCCAGCAGATCGACCAGAGCTAGCACAGATACGCAGTATTTT. It translates to CASRSTRASTDTQYF. The chain recombines TRBV12-3 or TRBV12-4 with TRBJ2-3; no definite D call. V lost 6 bases to trimming and J lost 0 bases, with 13 bases between them. There are 15 residues in the CDR3.

This clonotype has more than one count but fewer than ten. CDR3 nucleotide sequence: TGTGCCAGCAGCGTAGGGCCAGCGAACACTGAAGCTTTCTTT. This translates into CASSVGPANTEAFF. The gene calls are TRBV9 and TRBJ1-1; D not certain. V lost 0 bases to trimming and J lost 1 base, with 7 bases between them. Germline V lookup: CDR1 SGDLS, CDR2 YYNGEE. This CDR3 is built from 14 residues.

The chain is built from TRBV20-1 and TRBJ1-1, with a weak D call TRBD1 (6 bases). CDR1 and CDR2 (germline): DFQATT, SNEGSKA (reference sequence). V shed 0 bases and J shed 6 bases, with 14 bases lying between them. The CDR3 runs to 14 residues. The CDR3 spells CSAREDRLGSEAFF. The CDR3 DNA sequence: TGCAGTGCTAGAGAGGACAGATTGGGGTCTGAAGCTTTCTTT.

This chain uses TRBV2 with TRBJ2-4; 7 bases fit TRBD1. CDR3 length equals 17 residues. The V gene end was trimmed by 0 bases and the J gene end by 2 bases; junction bases not matched to a gene: 7. Per germline, CDR1 SNHLY and CDR2 FYNNEI. The CDR3 DNA is TGTGCCAGCAGTGAAGCGCCCGAGACAGGGTCCAAAAACATTCAGTACTTC. The encoded protein is CASSEAPETGSKNIQYF.

This clonotype was counted many times. The rearrangement links TRBV6-2 or TRBV6-3 to TRBJ1-5; D ambiguous. With 2 bases removed from V and 4 bases from J, the gap between germline ends came to 3 bases. The CDR3 consists of 12 residues. Germline-derived CDR1 and CDR2 are MNHEY and SVGEGT. The CDR3 DNA follows: TGTGCCAGCAGTTACAGGAATCAGCCCCAGCATTTT. It yields the protein CASSYRNQPQHF.

This clonotype was recorded many times. The CDR3, as DNA: TGTGCCAGTAGCCTCCCGGGGGACTATGGCTACACCTTC. This codes for CASSLPGDYGYTF. The V and J genes are TRBV19 and TRBJ1-2; perhaps TRBD1 as D (5 bases). Trimming left V 6 bases short and J 3 bases short, with 11 bases between. CDR1 LNHDA and CDR2 SQIVND come from the germline V gene (reference sequence). The CDR3 loop spans 13 amino acids. Complete variable domain (other parts from reference TRBV19 and TRBJ1-2): DGGITQSPKYLFRKEGQNVTLSCEQNLNHDAMYWYRQDPGQGLRLIYYSQIVNDFQKGDIAEGYSVSREKKESFPLTVTSAQKNPTAFYLCASSLPGDYGYTFGSGTRLTVV.

This clonotype was counted only a few times. The chain couples TRBV7-9 to TRBJ2-1; no clear D gene. Germline V lookup: CDR1 SEHNR, CDR2 FQNEAQ (reference sequence). This CDR3 has 16 amino acids. Trimming left V 5 bases short and J 6 bases short, with 20 bases between. Written as DNA, the CDR3 is TGTGCCAGCAGCCGCCCCCAGGCGCCCCGGAGCAATGAGCAGTTCTTC. This encodes CASSRPQAPRSNEQFF.

This clonotype was seen only a few times. In nucleotides, the CDR3 is TGTGCCAGCAGTTACTATCAGCGGAACCTCTACAATGAGCAGTTCTTC. Its translation: CASSYYQRNLYNEQFF. The chain combines TRBV6-6 with TRBJ2-1; possible D gene TRBD2, 5 bases. V shed 1 base and J shed 3 bases, with 13 bases lying between them. The germline V gene encodes CDR1 MNHNY and CDR2 SVGAGI (reference sequence). The CDR3 totals 16 residues.

V gene TRBV5-1 combines with J gene TRBJ1-5, with TRBD1 matching over 7 bases. This CDR3 has 15 amino acids. V shed 4 bases, J shed 2 bases, and the junction held 6 bases outside the gene matches. Germline lookup yields CDR1 SGHRS and CDR2 YFSETQ. For the CDR3, the DNA is TGCGCCAGCAGCCTAGGGGGCGAGGGCAATCAGCCCCAGCATTTT. It is translated as CASSLGGEGNQPQHF.

This chain connects TRBV7-2 to TRBJ1-1; D gene ambiguous. The CDR3 loop spans 14 amino acids. Germline CDR1 and CDR2: SGHTA and FQGNSA. V was pared by 1 base and J by 11 bases, with 17 bases between. CDR3 amino acids: CASSLGTTLAEAFF. The CDR3 nucleotides read TGTGCCAGCAGCTTAGGAACAACCCTCGCGGAGGCTTTCTTT.

This clonotype showed up many times. This chain uses TRBV29-1 with TRBJ1-1; no clear D gene. The CDR3 runs to 11 residues. Germline CDR1 SQVTM, CDR2 ANQGSEA. V was clipped by 8 bases and J by 5 bases, with 12 bases between them. The CDR3 DNA reads as TGCAGCCCTTGTAGGGTAACTGAAGCTTTCTTT. The encoded protein is CSPCRVTEAFF.

There are a few counts of this clonotype. The chain has TRBV5-1 and TRBJ2-3; 10 bases agree with TRBD2. CDR3 length: 18 residues. Germline V CDR1 and CDR2: SGHRS, YFSETQ. The V segment lost 0 bases and the J segment 2 bases; nucleotides outside the gene matches: 9. CDR3 amino acids: CASSLAFSLAGVTDTQYF. In DNA, the CDR3 is TGCGCCAGCAGCTTGGCTTTTTCCCTAGCGGGAGTCACAGATACGCAGTATTTT.

CDR3: CSARVPGRAGQPQHF. CDR3 in DNA: TGCAGTGCTAGAGTCCCGGGGAGGGCGGGTCAGCCCCAGCATTTT. The chain employs TRBV20-1 and TRBJ1-5, with D uncertain. CDR1 and CDR2 from the germline V gene are DFQATT and SNEGSKA (reference sequence). V lost 1 base to trimming and J lost 6 bases, with 16 bases between them. This CDR3 is 15 amino acids long.

In this sample, this clonotype turned up many times. The chain links TRBV7-2 to TRBJ1-4, with 11 bases identical to TRBD1. The length of the CDR3 is 16 residues. Germline CDR1 SGHTA, CDR2 FQGNSA. The J segment lost 8 bases and the V segment lost 3 bases, leaving 8 bases of the junction unmatched. The CDR3 loop is CASSFQGQGGGEKLFF. Written as DNA, the CDR3 is TGTGCCAGCAGCTTCCAGGGACAGGGGGGAGGCGAAAAACTGTTTTTT. The full variable domain, rest sourced from reference TRBV7-2 and TRBJ1-4, is GAGVSQSPSNKVTEKGKDVELRCDPISGHTALYWYRQSLGQGLEFLIYFQGNSAPDKSGLPSDRFSAERTGGSVSTLTIQRTQQEDSAVYLCASSFQGQGGGEKLFFGSGTQLSVL.

This clonotype was recorded many times. This chain links TRBV12-3 or TRBV12-4 with TRBJ2-3; TRBD2 matches at 14 bases. The CDR3 consists of 17 residues. With 5 bases clipped from V and 2 bases from J, the junction kept 6 bases outside the gene matches. CDR3 protein: CASSPRTSGRSTDTQYF. The CDR3 bases are TGTGCCAGCAGTCCGAGGACTAGCGGGAGGTCCACAGATACGCAGTATTTT.

The CDR3 is CASRGSVSNQPQHF. The CDR3 DNA follows: TGTGCCAGCAGGGGATCAGTTAGCAATCAGCCCCAGCATTTT. The chain has TRBV2 and TRBJ1-5; no definite D call. Germline lookup yields CDR1 SNHLY and CDR2 FYNNEI. The germline V and J ends were trimmed by 6 bases and 0 bases, with 9 bases remaining between them. The CDR3 loop spans 14 amino acids.

V and J are TRBV19 and TRBJ2-5; TRBD2 agrees at 12 bases. The CDR3 spans 17 residues. Germline loops: CDR1 LNHDA, CDR2 SQIVND (reference sequence). The J segment lost 1 base and the V segment lost 3 bases, leaving 6 bases of the junction unmatched. The CDR3 is CASSIRGLAGRQETQYF. CDR3 nucleotide sequence: TGTGCCAGTAGTATTCGAGGACTAGCGGGGCGCCAAGAGACCCAGTACTTC.

This clonotype was seen ten or more times. The chain joins TRBV6-1 to TRBJ2-1, with TRBD2 matching over 7 bases. The ends lost 2 bases at V and 5 bases at J; junction bases unmatched: 3. The germline V gene has CDR1 MNHNS and CDR2 SASEGT. The CDR3 has 14 residues. Here the CDR3 reads CASSEPGRNNEQFF. For the CDR3, the DNA is TGTGCCAGCAGTGAACCCGGGAGGAACAATGAGCAGTTCTTC.

This clonotype was found many times. The rearrangement joins TRBV2 to TRBJ1-1, with TRBD1 matching 7 bases. CDR1 and CDR2 (germline): SNHLY, FYNNEI. The CDR3 has 16 amino acids. The ends lost 2 bases at V and 1 base at J; junction bases unmatched: 7. CDR3 nucleotides: TGTGCCAGCAGTGAACGACAGGGAGTGGGGAACACTGAAGCTTTCTTT. This encodes CASSERQGVGNTEAFF.

This clonotype was counted only a few times. V usage is TRBV4-2 and J usage is TRBJ2-1, with D possibly matching TRBD1 (5 bases). V shed 1 base and J shed 2 bases, with 15 bases lying between them. This CDR3 region has 17 residues. CDR1 is LGHNA and CDR2 is YNFKEQ in the germline V gene. This CDR3 is CASSQVGQGYPYNEQFF. The CDR3 DNA follows: TGTGCCAGCAGCCAAGTAGGCCAGGGATATCCCTACAATGAGCAGTTCTTC.

This clonotype is categorized as medium-sized. CDR3 protein: CASSYSDNQPQHF. The CDR3 nucleotides are TGTGCCAGCAGTTACTCGGACAATCAGCCCCAGCATTTT. V is TRBV6-2 or TRBV6-3 and J is TRBJ1-5; D is undetermined. There are 13 residues in the CDR3. The germline V and J ends were trimmed by 0 bases and 3 bases, with 3 bases remaining between them. Germline loops: CDR1 MNHEY, CDR2 SVGEGT.

This clonotype was counted at least ten times. The chain uses TRBV6-5 and TRBJ2-5, with 7 bases fitting TRBD1. CDR3 length equals 15 residues. J was trimmed by 1 base and V by 5 bases; bases with no gene match: 7. From germline, CDR1 is MNHEY and CDR2 SVGAGI. Here the CDR3 reads CASSLRWDSQETQYF. The CDR3 DNA follows: TGTGCCAGCAGTCTACGATGGGACAGCCAAGAGACCCAGTACTTC.